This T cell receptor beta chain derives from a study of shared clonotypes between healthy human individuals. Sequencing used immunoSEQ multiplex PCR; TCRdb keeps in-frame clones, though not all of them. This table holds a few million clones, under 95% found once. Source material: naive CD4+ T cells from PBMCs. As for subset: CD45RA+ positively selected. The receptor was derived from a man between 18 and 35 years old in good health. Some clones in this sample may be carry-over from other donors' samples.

CDR3 sequence reads: CASSSRSSSYNEQFF. The CDR3 coding sequence is TGTGCCAGCAGCTCTAGGTCCAGCTCCTACAATGAGCAGTTCTTC. The rearrangement joins TRBV7-2 to TRBJ2-1; no clear D gene. The CDR3 runs 15 residues. Germline loops: CDR1 SGHTA, CDR2 FQGNSA. V was clipped by 4 bases and J by 0 bases, with 10 bases between them.